This T cell receptor (beta chain) derives from a study of spatial heterogeneity in lung cancer (dated by TCRdb to about 2019). Broadly, across the study: The donors were about 71 patients from the lung TRACERx cohort who had early-stage, untreated non-small cell lung cancer. More beta-chain than alpha-chain transcripts were consistently detected, likely reflecting higher beta-chain transcript abundance. In the raw uncorrected reads, each unique combination of TCR and UMI appeared more than ten times on average. The study quantitatively compared TCR alpha and beta repertoires across multiple tumor regions, matched nontumor lung and blood in non-small cell lung cancer. Follow-up PBMC samples were sequenced whenever available, with a median time to follow-up of approximately two years after resection. At surgery, roughly 220 tumor regions, 61 to 65 matched nontumor lung samples and 50 to 60 PBMC samples were TCR-sequenced for both alpha and beta chains. TCR repertoire features were related to nonsynonymous mutation counts determined by whole-exome sequencing of tumor tissue. Here is what the overall study found, with its caveats: Additional single-cell paired TCR alpha and beta sequencing was considered necessary to confirm, at a functional level, the hypothesis that regional TCRs recognize regional mutations. Only roughly 13 patients were included in the comparisons of baseline and follow-up blood repertoires. Ubiquitous expanded tumor TCRs showed up in blood more often at tumor resection than at routine follow-up.

Libraries were prepared through 5' RACE. Sequencing used a NextSeq 500. In the TCR library protocol, a unique molecular identifier was attached to each TCR cDNA molecule so that PCR and sequencing errors could be corrected. The study's processing was this. Decombinator tools were used for TCR identification, UMI-based error correction and CDR3 extraction. TCRs above a frequency of 2 per 1,000, corresponding to the top 1% of the tumor frequency distribution, were defined as expanded. Each repertoire was subsampled 100 times to 5,000 TCRs, after which Renyi diversity was computed with the R vegan package. CDR3 similarity networks were constructed using string-kernel similarity of amino acid triplets, with links drawn between CDR3s whose pairwise similarity was above 0.82. TCRdb passed the public sequencing reads through fastp at Q25 and MiXCR, retaining productive beta sequences. Rows matching on CDR3 protein sequence are summarized as one entry with the most common DNA and genes. The V and J calls come from TCRdb's annotation, not from the publication. The sample records about 120,000 distinct CDR3 sequences, more than 9% of which are singletons. The ten largest clones capture roughly 15% of the sample.

Read against the paper, the sample's time point label means: blood at routine non-recurrence follow-up after resection. Whole RNA extracted from tumor and nontumor lung tissue, or from cryopreserved PBMC samples, was used for TCR sequencing without cell sorting. Only patients with enough RNA available from two or more tumor regions were chosen for TCR sequencing. This clonotype came up a few times. Its antigen is still unknown. No much larger clone is present one base from it, and per-base qualities are unavailable. CDR1 LGHDT and CDR2 YNNKEL were looked up in the germline V gene (reference sequence). The V and J ends are trimmed by 4 bases and 2 bases, leaving 14 bases between them. The CDR3 starts with the cysteine, ends with the phenylalanine, and has 15 residues. The only DNA kept is the CDR3, 45 bases in frame from the first base.

The sequence derives from a male donor with early-stage non-small cell lung cancer. The sequence joins TRBV3-1 to TRBJ1-1; matching of 6 bases hints at TRBD1 as the D gene. The specimen comprised PBMCs, sampled at follow-up. The DNA is as follows: TGTGCCAGCAGCCGTTCTAGGGGGGCTAACACTGAAGCTTTCTTT. Translated, it gives CASSRSRGANTEAFF. With the rest looked up from the reference TRBV3-1 and TRBJ1-1 genes rather than sequenced, the full variable domain is DTAVSQTPKYLVTQMGNDKSIKCEQNLGHDTMYWYKQDSKKFLKIMFSYNNKELIINETVPNRFSPKSPDKAHLNLHINSLELGDSAVYFCASSRSRGANTEAFFGQGTRLTVV.